This T cell receptor (beta chain) derives from a study of CD8 T cells in Susac syndrome. Trimming stripped 2 bases from V and 2 bases from J, with 9 bases between. Germline V gives CDR1 DFQATT, CDR2 SNEGSKA (reference sequence). This CDR3 has 14 residues. From blood CD8+ and CD4+ T cells, TCR beta sequences were generated. While CD8+ and CD4+ T cells were isolated negatively, TEMRA cells were enriched by FACS. When the RNA was reverse transcribed, random hexamers were used with an input of roughly 0.45 to 1 ug. The CDR3 of TCR beta was amplified by immunoSEQ multiplex PCR across 54 Vbeta and 13 Jbeta. TCRdb reprocessed the immunoSEQ multiplex PCR reads via MiXCR and lists one record per CDR3 protein. The sample holds around 190,000 distinct CDR3 sequences, over 85% seen once.

The clonotype originates from a human donor in good health. J is TRBJ2-2 and V is TRBV20-1; D remains unclear. The specimen was CD4+ T cells from PBMCs. The CDR3 region is CSARKLQNTGELFF. As DNA, the CDR3 is TGCAGTGCTAGAAAGCTACAAAACACCGGGGAGCTGTTTTTT.